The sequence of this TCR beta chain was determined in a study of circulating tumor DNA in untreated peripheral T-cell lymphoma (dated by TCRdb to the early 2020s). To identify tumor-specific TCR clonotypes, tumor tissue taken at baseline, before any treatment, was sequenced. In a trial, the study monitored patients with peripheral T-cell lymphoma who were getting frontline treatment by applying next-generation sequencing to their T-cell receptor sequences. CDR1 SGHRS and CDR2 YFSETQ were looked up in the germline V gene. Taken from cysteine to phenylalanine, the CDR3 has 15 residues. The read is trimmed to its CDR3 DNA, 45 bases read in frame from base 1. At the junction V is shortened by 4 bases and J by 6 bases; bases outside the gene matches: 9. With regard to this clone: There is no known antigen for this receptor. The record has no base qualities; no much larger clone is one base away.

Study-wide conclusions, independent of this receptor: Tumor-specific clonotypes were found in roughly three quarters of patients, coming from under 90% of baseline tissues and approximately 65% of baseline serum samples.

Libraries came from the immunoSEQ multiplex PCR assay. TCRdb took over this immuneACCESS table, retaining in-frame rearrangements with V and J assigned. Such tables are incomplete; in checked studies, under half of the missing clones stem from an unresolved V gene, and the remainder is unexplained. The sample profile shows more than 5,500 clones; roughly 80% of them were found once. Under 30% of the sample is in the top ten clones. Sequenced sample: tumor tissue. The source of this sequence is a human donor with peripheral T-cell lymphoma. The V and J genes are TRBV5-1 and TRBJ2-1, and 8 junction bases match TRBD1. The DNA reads TGCGCCAGCAGCCTCTCGGACAGGGACCTCAATGAGCAGTTCTTC. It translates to CASSLSDRDLNEQFF.